The entry that follows covers one T cell receptor beta chain sequence. Until they underwent thyroid surgery, no patient had received any treatment. The sample is drawn from a study of metastatic and nonmetastatic thyroid tumors. Across the study: Samples came from malignant and benign thyroid patients, and repertoires were compared across blood and tumor or nodule tissue.

From germline, CDR1 is SGHTA and CDR2 FQGNSA. The length of the CDR3 is 15 residues. V shed 6 bases and J 5 bases; nucleotides not matched to a gene: 12. In the authors' methods: A papillary thyroid cancer distant-metastasis classifier was built from CDR3 differences across clinicopathological groups. With MiXCR, TCRdb reprocessed the PCR reads. TCRdb, rather than the study authors, made the V and J calls. Of around 50,000 clones detected, 30% appear once; the ten largest clones hold approximately 15%. Sequenced material: blood. The rearrangement uses TRBV7-2 and TRBJ2-5; 7 bases are shared with TRBD2. The sequence was obtained from a female donor with papillary thyroid cancer or a benign thyroid nodule (not recorded which). Some clones in this sample may be carry-over from other donors' samples. This CDR3 reads CASRGDGLELETQYF. In DNA form, the CDR3 reads TGTGCCAGCAGGGGCGACGGACTAGAATTGGAGACCCAGTACTTC.